The sequence of this TCR beta chain was determined in a study of radiotherapy plus CTLA-4 blockade in lung cancer. About the study: Patients showed objective responses in roughly 18% of cases, and disease control was achieved by under 40%.

For this clone: What it binds is not known.

Produced via immunoSEQ multiplex PCR; TCRdb's table is partial and in-frame only. The data contain under 100,000 clones, around 83% of them singletons. General study results and limits: An expansion of tumor-derived TCR clones occurred in blood after radiotherapy plus ipilimumab. Among reported predictors of response, early blood T cell clone dynamics with interferon-beta performed best.

This CDR3 is built from 14 residues. Germline loops: CDR1 MGHDK, CDR2 SYGVNS. The V and J ends lost 6 bases and 3 bases, in that order; junction bases with no gene match: 6. CTLA-4 blockade using ipilimumab, together with focal radiation, was received by patients with chemo-refractory metastatic non-small-cell lung cancer. This chain links TRBV25-1 with TRBJ2-7, with 9 bases fitting TRBD1. This TCR was sampled from a human donor with non-small cell lung cancer that progressed on radiotherapy plus ipilimumab. The sequencing used peripheral blood, collected from a patient treated with radiotherapy plus ipilimumab. The CDR3, as DNA: TGTGCCAGCAGGGGGACAGGGATGGTCTACGAGCAGTACTTC. Amino acids: CASRGTGMVYEQYF.